One sample yielded the 32 T cell receptor beta chains listed below, sequenced in a study of T cells after yellow fever vaccination. TCRdb re-analysed the 5' RACE reads in MiXCR, keeping a single row per CDR3 protein. The sample has about 45,000 distinct CDR3 sequences; 6.8% are singletons. This material consisted of CD8+ T cells not binding an NS4B(214-222) dextramer, sorted from PBMCs, taken 45 days after the yellow fever booster vaccination. The receptors here all came from a man younger than 40 who received the YFV17D yellow fever vaccine.

This clonotype appeared many times. The genes are TRBV29-1 and TRBJ2-5, with D possibly being TRBD1 (5 bases). The CDR3 spans 14 residues. CDR1 is SQVTM, CDR2 ANQGSEA, per germline. V lost 4 bases to trimming and J lost 5 bases, with 17 bases between them. In DNA, the CDR3 is TGCAGCGTTGTACCGCAGGGTATGGGGGAGACCCAGTACTTC. Residues: CSVVPQGMGETQYF.

This clonotype was detected ten times or more. One end of the junction is discordant with germline, which a read error may explain. J is TRBJ1-4 and V is TRBV27; perhaps TRBD1 as D (6 bases). The CDR3 is 14 residues long. Germline loops: CDR1 MNHEY, CDR2 SMNVEV (reference sequence). The CDR3 region has the DNA TGTGCCAGCAGTCTATCAGGGGTAAATGAAAAACTGTTTTTT. Its translation: CASSLSGVNEKLFF.

The chain joins TRBV7-2 to TRBJ2-1; TRBD2 is a possible D gene (5 bases). Germline V lookup: CDR1 SGHTA, CDR2 FQGNSA. The CDR3 spans 14 residues. Trimming took off 5 bases at V and 5 bases at J, with 13 bases between the two ends. The CDR3 nucleotides are TGTGCCAGCAGCAATCTCCAAGCGGACAATGAGCAGTTCTTC. It yields the protein CASSNLQADNEQFF.

This clonotype came up many times. V usage is TRBV29-1 and J usage is TRBJ2-3, with D perhaps given as TRBD1 or TRBD2 (6 bases each). Germline CDR1 reads SQVTM; CDR2 reads ANQGSEA. Trimming removed 6 bases from V and 3 bases from J, with 22 bases in between. The CDR3 sequence is 16 residues long. As DNA, the CDR3 is TGCAGCGTAGGGGGGCTCGCAGAACCTGGGACAGATACGCAGTATTTT. It codes for CSVGGLAEPGTDTQYF.

This clonotype has at least ten counts. The chain is built from TRBV29-1 and TRBJ2-1; D remains ambiguous. Trimming took 0 bases from V and 8 from J, leaving 5 bases between them. The CDR3 extends over 11 amino acids. CDR1 is SQVTM and CDR2 is ANQGSEA in the germline V gene. CDR3 loop: CSVEDTYEQFF. In DNA, the CDR3 is TGCAGCGTTGAAGATACCTATGAGCAGTTCTTC.

The sample holds many counts of this clonotype. The chain couples TRBV20-1 to TRBJ2-1; D is undetermined. CDR3 length: 13 amino acids. The V end was cut by 6 bases, the J end by 8 bases, with 17 bases between. Per the germline V gene, CDR1 is DFQATT and CDR2 is SNEGSKA (reference sequence). The CDR3 nucleotides are TGCAGTGCCACGCATCAAACTGAGTATGAGCAGTTCTTC. It is translated as CSATHQTEYEQFF.

As for this clonotype: A clone one base away is much larger, so this may be a read error. This chain joins TRBV5-1 and TRBJ2-3; 9 positions match TRBD2. The length of the CDR3 is 15 residues. In germline, CDR1 is SGHRS, CDR2 YFSETQ. Here the CDR3 DNA reads TGCTCCAGCGCTACGACTAGCGGAGCGGGCCAGACGCAGTATTTT. Protein: CSSATTSGAGQTQYF. The variable domain in full, with the rest retrieved from reference TRBV5-1 and TRBJ2-3, is KAGVTQTPRYLIKTRGQQVTLSCSPISGHRSVSWYQQTPGQGLQFLFEYFSETQRNKGNFPGRFSGRQFSNSRSEMNVSTLELGDSALYLCSSATTSGAGQTQYFGPGTRLTVL.

This clonotype appeared many times. The V gene is TRBV11-2, the J gene TRBJ2-1, with TRBD1 identical over 9 bases. The V gene end was trimmed by 5 bases and the J gene end by 10 bases; junction bases not matched to a gene: 15. Looked up from germline, CDR1 is SGHAT and CDR2 is FQNNGV. This CDR3 region has 16 residues. Here the CDR3 reads CASSPISGQGSREQFF. CDR3 sequence (DNA): TGTGCCAGCAGCCCTATATCGGGACAGGGTTCGCGAGAGCAGTTCTTC.

This clonotype was detected only a few times. The gene calls are TRBV19 and TRBJ2-2; D might be TRBD1 (5 bases). Germline values: CDR1 LNHDA, CDR2 SQIVND (reference sequence). The germline V and J ends were trimmed by 11 bases and 3 bases, with 10 bases remaining between them. The CDR3 runs to 12 residues. The CDR3 DNA reads TGTGCCGGCGAAGGGGACACCGGGGAGCTGTTTTTT. It is translated as CAGEGDTGELFF.

This clonotype has a count of ten or more. The chain has TRBV5-1 and TRBJ1-1; D is unresolved. This CDR3 spans 11 amino acids. CDR1 and CDR2 from the germline V gene are SGHRS and YFSETQ. The V and J ends lost 1 base and 7 bases respectively, with 5 bases between them. The CDR3, as DNA: TGCGCCAGCAGCTTGTCTGATGAAGCTTTCTTT. Amino acids: CASSLSDEAFF.

This clonotype was recorded many times. J is TRBJ2-7 and V is TRBV29-1; D is perhaps TRBD1 (6 bases). Germline V gene lookup returns CDR1 SQVTM and CDR2 ANQGSEA. The CDR3 loop spans 13 amino acids. Trimming took 7 bases from V and 2 from J, leaving 15 bases between them. In nucleotides, the CDR3 is TGCAGCGCTCGTGGGGACACAGCCTACGAGCAGTACTTC. As protein: CSARGDTAYEQYF.

This clonotype was counted many times. This rearrangement joins TRBV20-1 to TRBJ2-1, with D unresolved. The germline gives CDR1 DFQATT, CDR2 SNEGSKA (reference sequence). The ends were cut back, 3 bases at V and 4 bases at J, with 10 bases in the middle. The CDR3 length is 13 residues. CDR3 sequence: CSASITSYNEQFF. In DNA, the CDR3 is TGCAGTGCTAGTATTACTTCGTACAATGAGCAGTTCTTC.

This clonotype was counted ten times or more. This chain joins TRBV14 and TRBJ2-7, with 10 bases fitting TRBD2. The V gene's germline CDR1 is SGHDN and CDR2 FVKESK. This CDR3 region has 16 residues. The V gene end was trimmed by 0 bases and the J gene end by 5 bases; junction bases not matched to a gene: 7. The CDR3 bases are TGTGCCAGCAGCCAAGAGCTAGCGGGAGTTATCAACGAGCAGTACTTC. This sequence encodes CASSQELAGVINEQYF.

This clonotype was recorded many times. This rearrangement joins TRBV27 to TRBJ2-1; no definite D call. Between the trimmed V and J ends, which lost 2 bases and 5 bases, there was a span of 13 bases. CDR1 MNHEY and CDR2 SMNVEV come from the germline V gene (reference sequence). This CDR3 has 15 amino acids. CDR3 sequence (DNA): TGTGCCAGCAGTTTAGAGCCTATTAGCCACAATGAGCAGTTCTTC. Residues: CASSLEPISHNEQFF.

A word on this clonotype: Its ends do not fully match the called genes, so a read error is possible. The gene calls are TRBV10-3 and TRBJ1-2; 9 nucleotides align to TRBD1. The CDR3 has 15 amino acids. Germline values: CDR1 ENHRY, CDR2 SYGVKD. CDR3 nucleotide sequence: TGTGACATCAGTGGAACAGGGGGCGAGGACTATGGCTACACCTTC. It codes for CDISGTGGEDYGYTF.

There are many counts of this clonotype. The chain links TRBV7-9 to TRBJ2-7; 7 bases map to TRBD1. The germline gives CDR1 SEHNR, CDR2 FQNEAQ (reference sequence). V shed 8 bases and J 4 bases; nucleotides not matched to a gene: 2. CDR3 length: 11 residues. The CDR3 loop reads CASLQGYEQYF. For the CDR3, the DNA is TGTGCCAGCCTACAGGGGTACGAGCAGTACTTC.

This clonotype was counted ten times or more. V is TRBV6-2 or TRBV6-3 and J is TRBJ2-7; D is ambiguous. Germline CDR1 MNHEY, CDR2 SVGEGT. V lost 5 bases to trimming and J lost 2 bases, with 10 bases between them. CDR3 length: 13 residues. The CDR3 loop is CASSIGATYEQYF. In nucleotides, the CDR3 is TGTGCCAGCAGTATCGGAGCCACCTACGAGCAGTACTTC.

This clonotype came up many times. This chain connects TRBV11-1 to TRBJ2-1; the match to TRBD2 covers 10 bases. Germline-derived CDR1 and CDR2 are SGHAT and FQDESV (reference sequence). This CDR3 is built from 18 residues. After removal of 5 bases from V and 0 bases from J, the junction contained 10 bases not matched to a gene. The CDR3 sequence is CASSPGALAGFSYNEQFF. CDR3 bases: TGTGCCAGCAGCCCCGGGGCACTAGCGGGATTCTCCTACAATGAGCAGTTCTTC.

The CDR3 region has the DNA TGTGCCAGCAGCCTATCAGACGGCTCCTACGAGCAGTACTTC. Translated: CASSLSDGSYEQYF. V and J are TRBV7-6 and TRBJ2-7; D not certain. CDR1 and CDR2 (germline): SGHVS, FNYEAQ. The CDR3 contains 14 residues. V dropped 5 bases and J dropped 0 bases, with 11 bases sitting between them.

With respect to this clonotype: This may be a read error, as it is one base from a much larger clone. The chain recombines TRBV4-2 with TRBJ2-3; D uncertain. The germline V and J ends were trimmed by 6 bases and 4 bases, with 14 bases remaining between them. The CDR3 length is 14 residues. CDR1 and CDR2 (germline): LGHNA, YNFKEQ. CDR3 in amino acids: CASRPQELPDTQYF. For the CDR3, the DNA is TGTGCCAGCAGGCCCCAGGAGCTTCCAGATACGCAGTATTTT.

At least ten counts were recorded for this clonotype. V gene TRBV23-1 combines with J gene TRBJ2-5, with D unclear. TRBV23-1 is designated an ORF whose function remains uncertain. The CDR3 spans 14 residues. Trimming left V 0 bases short and J 2 bases short, with 7 bases between. CDR3 protein: CASSQSLQQETQYF. DNA of the CDR3: TGCGCCAGCAGTCAATCGTTGCAGCAAGAGACCCAGTACTTC.

As concerns this clonotype: A clone one base away is much larger, so this may be a read error. The chain recombines TRBV27 with TRBJ2-1; either TRBD1 or TRBD2 may fit D (5 bases each). Germline V gene sequence: CDR1 MNHEY, CDR2 SMNVEV (reference sequence). The CDR3 consists of 14 residues. DNA for the CDR3: TGTGTCAGCAGTTTAAGTGGGGGTAACAATGAGCAGTTCTTC. This translates into CVSSLSGGNNEQFF.

This clonotype was picked up many times. V usage is TRBV4-3 and J usage is TRBJ2-7; 12 nucleotides align to TRBD2. Germline V gives CDR1 LGHNA, CDR2 YSLEER. V lost 6 bases to trimming and J lost 2 bases; unmatched junction nucleotides: 5. The CDR3 runs to 15 residues. CDR3 coding DNA: TGCGCCAGCAGACTACTAGCGGGAGGACCCTACGAGCAGTACTTC. The encoded protein is CASRLLAGGPYEQYF.

This clonotype came up many times. This rearrangement joins TRBV27 to TRBJ2-1; the D gene could be TRBD1 or TRBD2 (5 bases each). V was cut by 4 bases and J by 9 bases, with 19 bases left in between. The CDR3 is 15 residues long. The V gene's germline CDR1 is MNHEY and CDR2 SMNVEV (reference sequence). CDR3 nucleotide sequence: TGTGCCAGCAGTTCGTACCGGACACGGGCGGGTGAGCAGTTCTTC. Protein sequence: CASSSYRTRAGEQFF.

This clonotype was counted ten times or more. The gene calls are TRBV9 and TRBJ1-2; D is ambiguous. Germline CDR1 is SGDLS and CDR2 is YYNGEE. CDR3 length equals 12 residues. V dropped 3 bases and J dropped 2 bases, with 5 bases sitting between them. This chain's CDR3 is CASSEYNYGYTF. CDR3 coding DNA: TGTGCCAGCAGCGAATACAACTATGGCTACACCTTC.

This clonotype was picked up many times. V is TRBV12-3 or TRBV12-4 and J is TRBJ2-7; D is uncertain. The CDR3 extends over 13 amino acids. The germline V and J ends were trimmed by 5 bases and 4 bases, with 12 bases remaining between them. CDR3 in amino acids: CASSDRTVYEQYF. CDR3 nucleotide sequence: TGTGCCAGCAGTGACCGTACGGTGTACGAGCAGTACTTC.

The CDR3 bases are TGTGCCAGCAGCTTAGGATTCTCTGGGGCCAACGTCCTGACTTTC. Translated, it gives CASSLGFSGANVLTF. This chain joins TRBV7-9 and TRBJ2-6; D call uncertain. Trimming removed 1 base from V and 0 bases from J, with 4 bases in between. The germline V gene encodes CDR1 SEHNR and CDR2 FQNEAQ (reference sequence). The CDR3 covers 15 residues.

This clonotype was found many times. The rearrangement uses TRBV6-5 and TRBJ2-5, with D perhaps TRBD2 (6 bases). In germline, CDR1 is MNHEY, CDR2 SVGAGI. CDR3 length: 14 residues. V shed 2 bases and J shed 1 base, with 8 bases lying between them. The CDR3 loop reads CASSYAGLQETQYF. CDR3 in DNA: TGTGCCAGCAGTTACGCGGGACTCCAAGAGACCCAGTACTTC.

This clonotype has at least ten counts. The J gene is TRBJ1-1, the V gene TRBV6-5, with D perhaps TRBD1 (5 bases). CDR3 size: 14 residues. Germline V gene sequence: CDR1 MNHEY, CDR2 SVGAGI. V was trimmed by 2 bases and J by 5 bases, leaving 12 bases between them. DNA of the CDR3: TGTGCCAGCAGTTACCAGGGCAGGGTTACTGAAGCTTTCTTT. It is translated as CASSYQGRVTEAFF.

This clonotype occurred many times. The chain employs TRBV20-1 and TRBJ2-1, with a possible D match to TRBD2 (5 bases). This CDR3 has 14 residues. V shed 6 bases and J shed 8 bases, with 20 bases lying between them. The germline V gene encodes CDR1 DFQATT and CDR2 SNEGSKA (reference sequence). The CDR3 spells CSAHSGLPSDEQFF. The CDR3 DNA sequence: TGCAGTGCCCACAGTGGACTCCCGTCCGATGAGCAGTTCTTC.

The sample holds many counts of this clonotype. CDR3 protein: CASSSRAGPGNEQFF. CDR3 in DNA: TGTGCCAGCAGCTCGCGAGCGGGACCGGGCAATGAGCAGTTCTTC. V usage is TRBV7-8 and J usage is TRBJ2-1; 7 positions match TRBD2. This CDR3 comprises 15 residues. J lost 6 bases, V lost 4 bases, and 9 bases had no gene match. Germline CDR1 and CDR2: SGHVS and FQNEAQ.

The table lists this clonotype with many counts. V usage is TRBV13 and J usage is TRBJ2-7; D possibly corresponds to TRBD1 (6 bases). This CDR3 region has 13 residues. Germline CDR1 and CDR2: PRHDT and FYEKMQ (reference sequence). V shed 5 bases and J shed 3 bases, with 11 bases lying between them. Written as DNA, the CDR3 is TGTGCCAGCAGCCCAACAGGGTTCTACGAGCAGTACTTC. Translating it yields CASSPTGFYEQYF.